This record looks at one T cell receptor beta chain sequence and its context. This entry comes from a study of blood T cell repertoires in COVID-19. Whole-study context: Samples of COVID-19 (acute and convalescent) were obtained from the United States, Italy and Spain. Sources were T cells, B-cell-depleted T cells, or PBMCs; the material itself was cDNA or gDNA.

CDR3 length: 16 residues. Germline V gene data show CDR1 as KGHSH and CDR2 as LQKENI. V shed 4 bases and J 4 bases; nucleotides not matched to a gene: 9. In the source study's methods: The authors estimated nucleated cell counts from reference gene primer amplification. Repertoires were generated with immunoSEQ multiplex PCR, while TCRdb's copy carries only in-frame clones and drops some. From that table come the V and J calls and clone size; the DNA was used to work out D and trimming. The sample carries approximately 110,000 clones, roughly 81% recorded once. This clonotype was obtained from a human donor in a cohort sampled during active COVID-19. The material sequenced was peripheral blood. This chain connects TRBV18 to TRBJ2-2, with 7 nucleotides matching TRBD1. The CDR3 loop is CASSLTRDRGTGELFF. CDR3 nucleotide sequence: TGTGCCAGCTCACTCACCCGGGACAGAGGCACCGGGGAGCTGTTTTTT.